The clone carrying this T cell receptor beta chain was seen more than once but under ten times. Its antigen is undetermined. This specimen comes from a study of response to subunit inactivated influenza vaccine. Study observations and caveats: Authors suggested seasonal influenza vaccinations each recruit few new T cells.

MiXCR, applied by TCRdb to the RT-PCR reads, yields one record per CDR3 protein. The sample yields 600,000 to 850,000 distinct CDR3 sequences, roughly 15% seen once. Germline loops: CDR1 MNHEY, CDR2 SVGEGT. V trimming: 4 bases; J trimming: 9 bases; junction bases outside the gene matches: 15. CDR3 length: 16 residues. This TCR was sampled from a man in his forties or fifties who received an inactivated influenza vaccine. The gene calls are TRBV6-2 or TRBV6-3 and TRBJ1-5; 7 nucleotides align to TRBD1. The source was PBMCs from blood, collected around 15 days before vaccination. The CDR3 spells CASSLPGQINKVPQHF. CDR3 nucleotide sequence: TGTGCCAGCAGTTTACCGGGACAGATAAACAAGGTGCCCCAGCATTTT.